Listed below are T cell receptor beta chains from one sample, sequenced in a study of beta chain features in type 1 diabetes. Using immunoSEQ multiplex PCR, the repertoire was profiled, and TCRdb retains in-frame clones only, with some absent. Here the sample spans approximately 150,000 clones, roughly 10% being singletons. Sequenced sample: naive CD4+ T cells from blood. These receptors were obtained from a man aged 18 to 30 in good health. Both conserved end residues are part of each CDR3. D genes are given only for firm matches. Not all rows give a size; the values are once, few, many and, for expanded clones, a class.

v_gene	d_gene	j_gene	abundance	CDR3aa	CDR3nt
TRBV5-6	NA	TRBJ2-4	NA	CASSYFEGRAKNIQYF	TGTGCCAGCAGCTACTTCGAGGGAAGAGCCAAAAACATTCAGTACTTC
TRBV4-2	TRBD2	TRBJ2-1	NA	CASSPYLLAGGAREQFF	TGTGCCAGCAGCCCCTACCTCCTAGCGGGGGGGGCGCGTGAGCAGTTCTTC
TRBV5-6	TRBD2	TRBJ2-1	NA	CASSLVFLADYNEQFF	TGTGCCAGCAGCTTGGTTTTCCTAGCGGATTACAATGAGCAGTTCTTC
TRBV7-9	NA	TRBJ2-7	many	CASRLLPGYEQYF	TGTGCCAGCAGACTCCTACCGGGGTACGAGCAGTACTTC
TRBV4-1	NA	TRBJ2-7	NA	CASSPRVIGTNSYEQYF	TGCGCCAGCAGCCCCCGAGTCATAGGGACAAATTCCTACGAGCAGTACTTC
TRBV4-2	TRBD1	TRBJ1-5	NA	CASSPRTGDQPQHF	TGTGCCAGCAGCCCCAGGACAGGGGATCAGCCCCAGCATTTT
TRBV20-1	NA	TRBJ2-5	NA	CSAVPEETQYF	TGCAGTGCCGTTCCGGAAGAGACCCAGTACTTC
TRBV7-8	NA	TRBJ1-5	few	CASSLAREAAQPQHF	TGTGCCAGCAGCTTAGCCAGGGAGGCAGCTCAGCCCCAGCATTTT
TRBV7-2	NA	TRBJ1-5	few	CASSLRGRDQPQHF	TGTGCCAGCAGCTTAAGGGGGAGGGATCAGCCCCAGCATTTT
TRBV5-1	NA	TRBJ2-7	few	CASSQGSSYEQYF	TGCGCCAGCAGCCAGGGGAGCTCCTACGAGCAGTACTTC
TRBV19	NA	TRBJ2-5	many	CASSTYKTQYF	TGTGCCAGTAGTACCTATAAGACCCAGTACTTC
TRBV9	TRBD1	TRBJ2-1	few	CASSASPGGEGNEQFF	TGTGCCAGCAGCGCCTCCCCAGGGGGCGAGGGCAATGAGCAGTTCTTC
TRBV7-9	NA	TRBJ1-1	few	CASRLTGSGAEAFF	TGTGCCAGCAGACTTACAGGGTCGGGTGCTGAAGCTTTCTTT
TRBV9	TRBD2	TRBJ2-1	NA	CASSPSPTSGGAEQFF	TGTGCCAGCAGCCCTAGCCCCACTAGCGGGGGGGCGGAGCAGTTCTTC
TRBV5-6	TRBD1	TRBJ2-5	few	CASSLPDRGLETQYF	TGTGCCAGCAGCTTGCCGGACAGGGGGCTGGAGACCCAGTACTTC
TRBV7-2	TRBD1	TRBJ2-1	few	CASSLEQGARYEQFF	TGTGCCAGCAGCTTAGAGCAGGGGGCGCGCTATGAGCAGTTCTTC
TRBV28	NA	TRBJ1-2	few	CASSLSGALANYGYTF	TGTGCCAGCAGTTTGTCTGGGGCCTTAGCTAACTATGGCTACACCTTC
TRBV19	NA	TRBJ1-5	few	CASSTDRHNQPQHF	TGTGCCAGTAGTACTGACAGGCACAATCAGCCCCAGCATTTT
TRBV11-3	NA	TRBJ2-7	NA	CASSQRDKTYEQYF	TGTGCCAGCAGCCAAAGGGACAAGACCTACGAGCAGTACTTC
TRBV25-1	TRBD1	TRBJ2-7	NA	CASSDHGQGDYEQYF	TGTGCCAGCAGTGACCACGGACAGGGTGACTACGAGCAGTACTTC
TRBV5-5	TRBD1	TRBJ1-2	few	CASREGTGLPYGYTF	TGTGCCAGCAGGGAAGGGACAGGGCTCCCCTATGGCTACACCTTC
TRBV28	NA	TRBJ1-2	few	CASSGTLGYTF	TGTGCCAGCAGCGGGACTTTGGGCTACACCTTC
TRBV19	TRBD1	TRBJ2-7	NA	CASSIASETGSYEQYF	TGTGCCAGTAGTATAGCTTCTGAGACAGGGTCCTACGAGCAGTACTTC
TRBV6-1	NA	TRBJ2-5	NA	CASRVTEETQYF	TGTGCCAGCAGGGTGACAGAAGAGACCCAGTACTTC
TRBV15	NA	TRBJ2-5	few	CATSPRRGETQYF	TGTGCCACCAGCCCTAGGAGGGGAGAGACCCAGTACTTC
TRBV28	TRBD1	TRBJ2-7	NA	CASSLGQGGSLYF	TGTGCCAGCAGTCTTGGACAGGGTGGTAGTCTGTACTTC
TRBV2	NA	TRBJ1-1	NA	CASKEQTANTEAFF	TGTGCCAGCAAAGAGCAGACAGCGAACACTGAAGCTTTCTTT
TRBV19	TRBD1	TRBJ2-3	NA	CASRDRGSFTDTQYF	TGTGCCAGTAGGGACAGGGGGTCCTTCACTGATACGCAGTATTTT
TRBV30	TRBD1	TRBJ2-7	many	CAWSVGQGLPSEQYF	TGTGCCTGGAGTGTTGGACAGGGTCTACCTTCGGAGCAGTACTTC
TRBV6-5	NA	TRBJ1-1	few	CASNPGGATEAFF	TGTGCCAGCAACCCGGGCGGGGCCACTGAAGCTTTCTTT
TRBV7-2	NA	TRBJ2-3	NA	CASSLSRGATDTQYF	TGTGCCAGCAGCTTAAGTCGCGGGGCCACAGATACGCAGTATTTT
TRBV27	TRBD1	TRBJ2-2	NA	CASSSPGTGVYTGELFF	TGTGCCAGCAGTTCCCCCGGGACAGGGGTCTATACCGGGGAGCTGTTTTTT
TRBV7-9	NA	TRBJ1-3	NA	CASSPPEGGVRNTIYF	TGTGCCAGCAGCCCACCCGAGGGGGGGGTACGAAACACCATATATTTT
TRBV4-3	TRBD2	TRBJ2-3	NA	CASSPRTSGLRLPSTDTQYF	TGCGCCAGCAGCCCTCGGACTAGCGGCCTCCGCCTACCTAGCACAGATACGCAGTATTTT
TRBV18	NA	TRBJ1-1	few	CASSPGGMNTEAFF	TGTGCCAGCTCACCAGGAGGGATGAACACTGAAGCTTTCTTT
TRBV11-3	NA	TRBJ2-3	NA	CASSLSGTDTQYF	TGTGCCAGCAGCTTATCCGGGACAGATACGCAGTATTTT
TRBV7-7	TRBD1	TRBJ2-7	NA	CASSAGTGYEQYF	TGTGCCAGCAGCGCCGGGACAGGCTACGAGCAGTACTTC
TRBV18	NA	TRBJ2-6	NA	CASSSRGVSGANVLTF	TGTGCCAGCTCATCCAGGGGTGTCTCTGGGGCCAACGTCCTGACTTTC